This is a list of T cell receptor beta chains from one sample in a study of T cell changes during pregnancy in multiple sclerosis. The method was immunoSEQ multiplex PCR; TCRdb's version includes in-frame clones alone and lacks a portion of them. Here the sample spans around 110,000 clones, 85% to 95% being singletons. Sequencing was performed on peripheral blood, taken in the third trimester of pregnancy. Receptors originate from a female donor in good health, enrolled as a control in a pregnancy study. Both conserved end residues are part of each CDR3. The D gene is left open where the match is weak. Only part of the rows carry a size: once, few, many, or a class if the clone is expanded.

>TRBD2|TRBV10-1|14|.|TRBJ2-1
CASSDGGGNNEQFF
TGCGCCAGCAGTGATGGCGGGGGGAACAATGAGCAGTTCTTC
>.|TRBV30|15|once|TRBJ1-1
CAWSEGDLWDTEAFF
TGTGCCTGGAGTGAAGGGGATCTGTGGGACACTGAAGCTTTCTTT
>TRBD2|TRBV7-3|17|.|TRBJ2-3
CASSPVAILAGADTQYF
TGTGCCAGCAGCCCCGTGGCGATTTTAGCGGGGGCCGATACGCAGTATTTT
>.|TRBV30|14|.|TRBJ2-2
CAWSLIQDTGELFF
TGTGCCTGGAGCCTAATACAGGACACCGGGGAGCTGTTTTTT
>TRBD1|TRBV7-6|15|.|TRBJ1-1
CASSLGGQLNTEAFF
TGTGCCAGCAGCTTAGGGGGACAGTTGAACACTGAAGCTTTCTTT
>.|TRBV18|14|.|TRBJ2-5
CASSPRAAEETQYF
TGTGCCAGCTCACCACGGGCAGCCGAAGAGACCCAGTACTTC
>TRBD1|TRBV19|14|.|TRBJ2-7
CASRGTGVLYEQYF
TGTGCCAGTAGGGGGACAGGGGTTCTCTACGAGCAGTACTTC
>TRBD1|TRBV5-8|14|once|TRBJ2-5
CASSPQGVQETQYF
TGTGCCAGCAGCCCGCAGGGGGTCCAAGAGACCCAGTACTTC
>.|TRBV6-1|13|.|TRBJ2-7
CAIQGLLHYEQYF
TGTGCCATACAGGGCCTCCTACACTACGAGCAGTACTTC
>TRBD1|TRBV7-8|13|once|TRBJ1-2
CASSLATGRGYTF
TGTGCCAGCAGCTTAGCGACAGGGCGCGGCTACACCTTC
>TRBD1|TRBV5-1|16|.|TRBJ2-3
CASSLAPGQGADTQYF
TGCGCCAGCAGCTTGGCTCCGGGACAGGGGGCAGATACGCAGTATTTT
>.|TRBV5-1|16|few|TRBJ2-1
CASSLGGTASYNEQFF
TGCGCCAGCAGCTTGGGCGGGACAGCTTCCTACAATGAGCAGTTCTTC
>TRBD1|TRBV5-8|18|.|TRBJ1-6
CASSTDRGTSSYNSPLHF
TGTGCCAGCAGCACAGACAGGGGGACGAGCTCCTATAATTCACCCCTCCACTTT
>TRBD1|TRBV5-1|15|.|TRBJ2-7
CASSLGTGGFDEQYF
TGCGCCAGCAGCCTAGGGACAGGGGGCTTCGACGAGCAGTACTTC
>TRBD2|TRBV7-2|15|.|TRBJ2-2
CASSLGGTSAGELFF
TGTGCCAGCAGCTTAGGAGGGACTAGCGCCGGGGAGCTGTTTTTT
>.|TRBV11-2|12|.|TRBJ2-7
CASSLPGFEQYF
TGTGCCAGCAGCTTACCAGGGTTTGAGCAGTACTTC